One and the same sample provided the 17 T cell receptor beta chains below, sequenced in a study of graft-versus-host responses after intestinal transplantation. Profiled with immunoSEQ multiplex PCR; TCRdb holds only in-frame clones, not every one. Among about 97,000 clones, approximately 92% were seen once, and the ten largest hold 15% to 20%. Sample: PBMCs, taken around 450 days after intestinal transplant. These receptors originate from a human patient who received an intestinal transplant, so some T cells may come from the graft donor.

The rearrangement links TRBV13 to TRBJ2-3; possibly TRBD2 for D (6 bases). The CDR3 totals 17 residues. The V end was cut by 4 bases, the J end by 3 bases, with 20 bases between. Germline V CDR1 and CDR2: PRHDT, FYEKMQ (reference sequence). Written as DNA, the CDR3 is TGTGCCAGCAGCTCCTCTGGGGGACTGGACGTTACAGATACGCAGTATTTT. It is translated as CASSSSGGLDVTDTQYF.

V gene TRBV6-1 combines with J gene TRBJ2-2, with D tentatively TRBD1 (7 bases). The V gene's germline CDR1 is MNHNS and CDR2 SASEGT. The CDR3 runs to 15 residues. Trimming took 5 bases from V and 6 from J, leaving 16 bases between them. For the CDR3, the DNA is TGTGCCAGCAGTTTATCGACAGGGAGGCCCGGGGAGCTGTTTTTT. This translates into CASSLSTGRPGELFF.

The chain recombines TRBV15 with TRBJ1-1; D unresolved. Between the trimmed V and J ends, which lost 0 bases and 4 bases, there was a span of 12 bases. The CDR3 extends over 15 amino acids. Looked up from germline, CDR1 is LNHNV and CDR2 is YYDKDF (reference sequence). CDR3 nucleotides: TGTGCCACCAGCAGAGATCGGGTTAAGGGCACTGAAGCTTTCTTT. Translation gives CATSRDRVKGTEAFF.

The J gene is TRBJ2-1, the V gene TRBV5-1; 9 nucleotides align to TRBD1. J lost 6 bases, V lost 1 base, and 5 bases had no gene match. This CDR3 is built from 15 residues. Germline assignment: CDR1 SGHRS and CDR2 YFSETQ. The chain's CDR3 is CASSLSGQGSNEQFF. The CDR3 DNA sequence: TGCGCCAGCAGCTTGTCGGGACAGGGCTCCAATGAGCAGTTCTTC.

The chain couples TRBV7-9 to TRBJ2-2; D is perhaps TRBD1 or TRBD2 (5 bases each). Trimming pared 5 bases from V and 4 bases from J, leaving 17 bases between. Germline CDR1 is SEHNR and CDR2 is FQNEAQ (reference sequence). The CDR3 covers 16 residues. CDR3 in amino acids: CASSPRGTDGTGELFF. CDR3 nucleotide sequence: TGTGCCAGCAGCCCCCGAGGGACGGATGGCACCGGGGAGCTGTTTTTT.

V gene TRBV7-6 combines with J gene TRBJ2-7; D is undetermined. CDR3 size: 13 residues. The V and J ends lost 6 bases and 6 bases respectively, with 15 bases between them. Germline V lookup: CDR1 SGHVS, CDR2 FNYEAQ. CDR3 sequence: CASSLTLTGEQYF. CDR3 bases: TGTGCCAGCAGTCTTACACTAACGGGCGAGCAGTACTTC.

V is TRBV10-3 and J is TRBJ2-6, with 9 bases identical to TRBD1. Germline V lookup: CDR1 ENHRY, CDR2 SYGVKD. The CDR3 covers 19 residues. The V and J ends lost 6 bases and 1 base, in that order; junction bases with no gene match: 13. CDR3 DNA sequence: TGTGCCATCAGCGAAAGGGACAGGGTGCTCCTTTCTGGGGCCAACGTCCTGACTTTC. It specifies CAISERDRVLLSGANVLTF.

This clone was observed a single time. The chain recombines TRBV6-1 with TRBJ2-1; no clear D gene. V lost 3 bases, J lost 4 bases, and 7 bases lay in between. The CDR3 contains 13 residues. Germline V lookup: CDR1 MNHNS, CDR2 SASEGT. The CDR3 spells CASSDTVYNEQFF. In DNA form, the CDR3 reads TGTGCCAGCAGTGATACCGTTTACAATGAGCAGTTCTTC.

This sequence joins TRBV5-3 and TRBJ1-4; D is possibly TRBD1 (6 bases). TRBV5-3 is classed as an ORF, of uncertain function. CDR3 length: 15 amino acids. The germline V and J ends were trimmed by 9 bases and 5 bases, with 20 bases remaining between them. CDR3 nucleotide sequence: TGTGCCACCATGAGGGAATCCGGGACAAATGAAAAACTGTTTTTT. Translation: CATMRESGTNEKLFF.

The chain carries TRBV29-1 and TRBJ1-2; D is unclear. Germline CDR1 is SQVTM and CDR2 is ANQGSEA. The V end lost 4 bases, the J end lost 0 bases, and 6 bases lay between the germline ends. The CDR3 spans 12 residues. CDR3 region: CSVAQSNYGYTF. The CDR3 DNA follows: TGCAGCGTTGCACAATCTAACTATGGCTACACCTTC.

This clone showed up just once. CDR3 protein: CASSPRSGANVLTF. The CDR3 DNA is TGTGCCAGCAGCCCCCGATCTGGGGCCAACGTCCTGACTTTC. V usage is TRBV9 and J usage is TRBJ2-6; D unresolved. The CDR3 runs 14 residues. CDR1 and CDR2 from the germline V gene are SGDLS and YYNGEE. V shed 4 bases and J shed 1 base, with 6 bases lying between them.

This clone was counted once. The genes are TRBV7-3 and TRBJ2-1, with 9 bases fitting TRBD2. The CDR3 has 16 amino acids. The germline CDR1 and CDR2 sequences are SGHTA and FQGTGA. With V trimmed by 5 bases and J by 1 base, 6 bases remained unmatched. The CDR3 protein is CASSLSGGQSYNEQFF. The CDR3 region has the DNA TGTGCCAGCAGCCTTAGCGGGGGTCAATCCTACAATGAGCAGTTCTTC.

J is TRBJ2-7 and V is TRBV14, with D unclear. V lost 6 bases, J lost 3 bases, and 9 bases lay in between. Per germline, CDR1 SGHDN and CDR2 FVKESK. The CDR3 consists of 12 residues. CDR3: CASRGYSYEQYF. CDR3 nucleotide sequence: TGTGCCAGCAGGGGGTACAGCTACGAGCAGTACTTC.

The chain couples TRBV9 to TRBJ2-7; 8 bases agree with TRBD1. Germline values: CDR1 SGDLS, CDR2 YYNGEE. This CDR3 has 13 residues. V lost 2 bases, J lost 7 bases, and 5 bases stayed unmatched. CDR3 coding DNA: TGTGCCAGCAGCGTTCAGGGGGCAGGGGAGCAGTACTTC. Translating it yields CASSVQGAGEQYF. Full variable domain (missing parts from reference TRBV9 and TRBJ2-7): DSGVTQTPKHLITATGQRVTLRCSPRSGDLSVYWYQQSLDQGLQFLIQYYNGEERAKGNILERFSAQQFPDLHSELNLSSLELGDSALYFCASSVQGAGEQYFGPGTRLTVT.

This sequence joins TRBV27 and TRBJ2-7, with D perhaps matching TRBD1 (5 bases). Germline V gene sequence: CDR1 MNHEY, CDR2 SMNVEV (reference sequence). This CDR3 has 12 residues. Deletions cut 3 bases from V and 6 bases from J, with 9 bases between. The CDR3 protein is CASSFQGGEQYF. CDR3 sequence (DNA): TGTGCCAGCAGTTTCCAGGGCGGCGAGCAGTACTTC.

V and J are TRBV6-5 and TRBJ1-1; the D is unclear. Trimming stripped 5 bases from V and 0 bases from J, with 10 bases between. This CDR3 is built from 14 residues. Germline-derived CDR1 and CDR2 are MNHEY and SVGAGI. The CDR3 is CASSVYLMNTEAFF. The CDR3 DNA is TGTGCCAGCAGTGTCTATTTGATGAACACTGAAGCTTTCTTT.

This clone was counted between two and nine times. The chain links TRBV9 to TRBJ1-1; 7 bases map to TRBD1. Per germline, CDR1 SGDLS and CDR2 YYNGEE. CDR3 length equals 12 residues. After removal of 4 bases from V and 4 bases from J, the junction contained 1 base not matched to a gene. The CDR3 bases are TGTGCCAGCAGCTCAGGGGGCACTGAAGCTTTCTTT. It is translated as CASSSGGTEAFF.